The clone carrying this T cell receptor (beta chain) was seen only a few times. This specimen comes from a study of blood T cell repertoires in COVID-19. About the research overall: Whether acute or convalescent, the COVID-19 samples came from the United States, Italy and Spain. The analysed material was cDNA or gDNA that came from T cells, B-cell-depleted T cells, or PBMCs.

CDR1 is LNHNV and CDR2 is YYDKDF in the germline V gene (reference sequence). The CDR3 sequence is 17 residues long. V trimming: 1 base; J trimming: 6 bases; junction bases outside the gene matches: 9. Sequencing used immunoSEQ multiplex PCR; TCRdb keeps in-frame clones, though not all of them. The sample lists more than 200,000 clones; roughly 80% were seen once. The rearrangement uses TRBV15 and TRBJ1-5; 10 bases map to TRBD1. The clonotype comes from a woman older than 75 with acute or convalescent COVID-19. The sample was peripheral blood. The CDR3 sequence: CATSRAIRTGGPQPQHF. The CDR3 DNA reads as TGTGCCACCAGCAGAGCTATTAGGACAGGGGGGCCTCAGCCCCAGCATTTT.